This T cell receptor (beta chain) was obtained from a study of blood T cell repertoires in COVID-19. Study context: Both acute and convalescent COVID-19 samples were obtained from the United States, Italy and Spain. The cDNA or gDNA used as material had been derived from T cells, B-cell-depleted T cells, or PBMCs.

Authors' analysis steps: By means of reference gene primer amplification, nucleated cell counts were estimated. Profiled with immunoSEQ multiplex PCR; TCRdb holds only in-frame clones, not every one. The V and J calls and clone size were taken over from that table, and D and trimming were inferred from the DNA. The table includes some 19,000 clones, over 70% detected once. J gave up 5 bases and V 4 bases, and 5 bases lay outside the gene matches. Germline loops: CDR1 ENHRY, CDR2 SYGVKD. This CDR3 spans 13 amino acids. Sequencing used peripheral blood. This rearrangement joins TRBV10-3 to TRBJ2-7, with TRBD1 matching over 7 bases. The source of this sequence is a man older than 75 with acute or convalescent COVID-19. The DNA of the CDR3 is TGTGCCATCAGTGGACAGGGAATGAACGAGCAGTACTTC. It specifies CAISGQGMNEQYF.